These 7 T cell receptor beta chains came from one sample sequenced in a study of OX40 agonist ivuxolimab in advanced cancers. Libraries were prepared through the immunoSEQ multiplex PCR assay. What TCRdb holds here is the immuneACCESS table cut down to in-frame rearrangements. Part of the clones is not present; checked against another copy, under half of the missing clones reflect an unresolved V gene, and the others are unexplained. The sample table lists more than 65,000 clones, about 85% of them with a count of one. The leading ten clones occupy less than 6.5% of the sample. The source was CD4+ or CD8+ T cells sorted from blood, collected in a trial of the OX40 agonist ivuxolimab. The receptor source for this set is an adult with an advanced solid tumor such as melanoma, head and neck, liver or kidney cancer.

This chain links TRBV6-5 with TRBJ2-3; D possibly corresponds to TRBD1 (6 bases). Germline assignment: CDR1 MNHEY and CDR2 SVGAGI. The CDR3 runs 15 residues. V was clipped by 6 bases and J by 3 bases, with 16 bases between them. For the CDR3, the DNA is TGTGCCAGCAGGTCCCAGGGGCGAGCGACAGATACGCAGTATTTT. Protein product: CASRSQGRATDTQYF.

V gene TRBV10-1 combines with J gene TRBJ2-5; 7 bases align to TRBD1. Germline assignment: CDR1 WNHNN and CDR2 SYGVQD (reference sequence). There are 14 residues in the CDR3. The J segment lost 5 bases and the V segment lost 4 bases, leaving 7 bases of the junction unmatched. CDR3 DNA sequence: TGCGCCAGCAGTGGACACAGGGGATCGGAGACCCAGTACTTC. Protein sequence: CASSGHRGSETQYF.

This chain links TRBV7-8 with TRBJ2-7; D not certain. Germline CDR1 SGHVS, CDR2 FQNEAQ. V lost 2 bases and J lost 1, with 6 bases in between. The CDR3 consists of 13 residues. Here the CDR3 DNA reads TGTGCCAGCAGCTTATTAGTTTCCTACGAGCAGTACTTC. Protein sequence: CASSLLVSYEQYF.

The V and J genes are TRBV7-2 and TRBJ2-3; maybe TRBD2 (5 bases). V was clipped by 8 bases and J by 1 base, with 13 bases between them. The CDR3 has 14 amino acids. CDR1 is SGHTA, CDR2 FQGNSA, per germline. This CDR3 reads CASRTGSRTDTQYF. CDR3 sequence (DNA): TGTGCCAGCCGCACGGGGTCCCGCACAGATACGCAGTATTTT.

This sequence joins TRBV28 and TRBJ1-4; maybe TRBD1 (6 bases). The CDR3 covers 17 residues. V was pared by 6 bases and J by 4 bases, with 21 bases between. CDR1 and CDR2 (germline): MDHEN, SYDVKM. The CDR3 here is CASSPPPMTGGNEKLFF. CDR3 bases: TGTGCCAGCAGCCCACCCCCTATGACAGGAGGTAATGAAAAACTGTTTTTT. Based on the CDR3 plus reference TRBV28 and TRBJ1-4, the full variable domain is DVKVTQSSRYLVKRTGEKVFLECVQDMDHENMFWYRQDPGLGLRLIYFSYDVKMKEKGDIPEGYSVSREKKERFSLILESASTNQTSMYLCASSPPPMTGGNEKLFFGSGTQLSVL.

The chain employs TRBV10-1 and TRBJ2-3, with D maybe TRBD1 (5 bases). The V gene lost 9 bases and the J gene lost 2 bases, with 21 bases spanning the gap. The CDR3 runs 16 residues. Germline V lookup: CDR1 WNHNN, CDR2 SYGVQD (reference sequence). The CDR3 spells CASRHRGHPYTDTQYF. CDR3 sequence (DNA): TGCGCCAGTCGTCATAGGGGTCATCCTTACACAGATACGCAGTATTTT.

The rearrangement joins TRBV15 to TRBJ2-3; a weak D match, TRBD2 (6 bases). V lost 8 bases and J lost 1, with 13 bases in between. The germline V gene encodes CDR1 LNHNV and CDR2 YYDKDF (reference sequence). The CDR3 spans 14 residues. CDR3 sequence reads: CATDGGHGTDTQYF. The CDR3 DNA is TGTGCCACCGACGGGGGTCACGGCACAGATACGCAGTATTTT. Looking up the rest from reference TRBV15 and TRBJ2-3 gives the full variable domain: DAMVIQNPRYQVTQFGKPVTLSCSQTLNHNVMYWYQQKSSQAPKLLFHYYDKDFNNEADTPDNFQSRRPNTSFCFLDIRSPGLGDTAMYLCATDGGHGTDTQYFGPGTRLTVL.